The present T cell receptor (beta chain) was sequenced within a study of cytomegalovirus exposure and HLA in healthy donors. Regarding the study as a whole: Links to common viral pathogens appeared, in a later analysis, for several of the most significant clusters. The authors later linked a missense DCLRE1C variant to TCR beta V- and J-gene trimming.

PCR amplification relied on 60 Vbeta primers (plus 13 Jbeta primers). Some clones are missing from TCRdb's copy, which holds only in-frame ones; the method was immunoSEQ multiplex PCR. This table holds some 150,000 clones, approximately 77% found once. For this clone: Its antigen is as yet unknown.

The CDR3 spans 13 residues. The ends were cut back, 7 bases at V and 4 bases at J, with 11 bases in the middle. Germline loops: CDR1 MNHEY, CDR2 SMNVEV (reference sequence). The TCR originated in a male donor in good health and CMV-seronegative. The chain has TRBV27 and TRBJ1-3, with D perhaps matching TRBD1 (6 bases). Sequenced sample: PBMCs. CDR3 sequence (DNA): TGTGCCAGCATGGGGGCCAGCGGAAACACCATATATTTT. Translating gives CASMGASGNTIYF.